Below are 32 T cell receptor beta chains sequenced from a single sample in a study of Ad26.COV2.S vaccination and SARS-CoV-2 variants. The treatment denotes: some 20 received Ad26.COV2.S at low or high dose, single or two shots; 5 received placebo; per-sample allocation not given. Collection of samples fell on day 63 after the first vaccine or placebo injection. The assay was immunoSEQ multiplex PCR, and TCRdb's table has in-frame clones only and misses some. The sample lists roughly 410,000 clones; 83% were seen once. The starting material was peripheral blood, obtained in a trial of Ad26.COV2.S vaccine versus placebo. All receptors derive from a person between 18 and 65 years old who received the Ad26.COV2.S COVID-19 vaccine or a placebo.

The chain employs TRBV20-1 and TRBJ1-1, with a weak D call TRBD1 (5 bases). Trimming stripped 3 bases from V and 6 bases from J, with 11 bases between. This CDR3 region has 12 residues. Germline CDR1 DFQATT, CDR2 SNEGSKA (reference sequence). CDR3 DNA sequence: TGCAGTGCTAGTAAGGGGATCCCTGAAGCTTTCTTT. Residues: CSASKGIPEAFF.

The V gene is TRBV7-2, the J gene TRBJ2-3; 10 bases map to TRBD2. The germline V gene encodes CDR1 SGHTA and CDR2 FQGNSA. The V segment lost 3 bases and the J segment 4 bases; nucleotides outside the gene matches: 4. This CDR3 contains 15 residues. CDR3 in DNA: TGTGCCAGCAGCTTCAGCGGGGGGGCCCCAGATACGCAGTATTTT. Its protein is CASSFSGGAPDTQYF.

The chain is built from TRBV7-7 and TRBJ2-5; possibly TRBD1 for D (5 bases). CDR3 length: 16 residues. V lost 4 bases to trimming and J lost 1 base, with 16 bases between them. In germline, CDR1 is SSHAT, CDR2 FNYEAQ (reference sequence). Written as DNA, the CDR3 is TGTGCCAGCAGCTCAACAACGGACACCCGCCAAGAGACCCAGTACTTC. It is translated as CASSSTTDTRQETQYF.

The chain employs TRBV24-1 and TRBJ2-2; D perhaps matches TRBD2 (6 bases). The CDR3 consists of 13 residues. From germline, CDR1 is KGHDR and CDR2 SFDVKD. The V gene lost 7 bases and the J gene lost 5 bases, with 10 bases spanning the gap. The CDR3 protein is CATSGSITGELFF. CDR3 sequence (DNA): TGTGCCACCAGCGGGAGCATAACCGGGGAGCTGTTTTTT.

The chain is built from TRBV9 and TRBJ2-7; TRBD2 agrees at 8 bases. Losses at the gene ends were 0 bases for V and 2 bases for J; bases not matched to a gene: 7. The CDR3 sequence is 16 residues long. CDR1 is SGDLS and CDR2 is YYNGEE in the germline V gene. The CDR3 loop reads CASSVGSSGDPYEQYF. DNA of the CDR3: TGTGCCAGCAGCGTAGGTAGTAGCGGGGACCCCTACGAGCAGTACTTC. The whole variable domain, remainder taken from reference TRBV9 and TRBJ2-7, is DSGVTQTPKHLITATGQRVTLRCSPRSGDLSVYWYQQSLDQGLQFLIQYYNGEERAKGNILERFSAQQFPDLHSELNLSSLELGDSALYFCASSVGSSGDPYEQYFGPGTRLTVT.

The chain joins TRBV18 to TRBJ2-2; D is undetermined. Germline CDR1 and CDR2: KGHSH and LQKENI. V lost 0 bases, J lost 0 bases, and 11 bases lay in between. The CDR3 covers 17 residues. For the CDR3, the DNA is TGTGCCAGCTCACCACCAGATCAGTTGGCGAACACCGGGGAGCTGTTTTTT. Protein product: CASSPPDQLANTGELFF.

The chain is built from TRBV6-1 and TRBJ2-2; 9 nucleotides match TRBD1. Trimming took 0 bases from V and 6 from J; bases not matched to a gene: 8. Germline CDR1 and CDR2: MNHNS and SASEGT. CDR3 size: 17 residues. CDR3 residues: CASSEALTGGSPGELFF. CDR3 in DNA: TGTGCCAGCAGTGAAGCGCTGACAGGGGGTTCTCCCGGGGAGCTGTTTTTT.

In its sample, this clone ranks as medium-sized. The rearrangement uses TRBV6-5 and TRBJ1-2, with a weak D call TRBD1 (5 bases). This CDR3 comprises 14 residues. Germline CDR1 MNHEY, CDR2 SVGAGI. Trimming removed 3 bases from V and 3 bases from J, with 11 bases in between. The CDR3 protein is CASSYGQDHYGYTF. As DNA, the CDR3 is TGTGCCAGCAGTTATGGACAAGACCACTATGGCTACACCTTC.

As for this clone: This CDR3 is also generated by other DNA sequences in the sample. The rearrangement joins TRBV5-1 to TRBJ2-3; D not certain. Germline lookup yields CDR1 SGHRS and CDR2 YFSETQ. This CDR3 is 14 amino acids long. Trimming took off 2 bases at V and 1 base at J, with 8 bases between the two ends. The CDR3 bases are TGCGCCAGCAGCTTAGGTAGGGGCACAGATACGCAGTATTTT. Its protein is CASSLGRGTDTQYF.

This clone showed up just a few times. The sample contains more than one DNA sequence encoding this CDR3. V usage is TRBV2 and J usage is TRBJ1-5; D gene ambiguous. The CDR3 extends over 13 amino acids. Germline V gives CDR1 SNHLY, CDR2 FYNNEI. V shed 4 bases and J shed 4 bases, with 8 bases lying between them. CDR3 amino acids: CASSGTGNQPQHF. The DNA for the CDR3 is TGTGCCAGCAGTGGGACGGGGAATCAGCCCCAGCATTTT. The full variable domain, in which reference TRBV2 and TRBJ1-5 provide the parts outside the CDR3, is EPEVTQTPSHQVTQMGQEVILRCVPISNHLYFYWYRQILGQKVEFLVSFYNNEISEKSEIFDDQFSVERPDGSNFTLKIRSTKLEDSAMYFCASSGTGNQPQHFGDGTRLSIL.

The chain is built from TRBV4-3 and TRBJ2-7, with no clear D. Germline CDR1 LGHNA, CDR2 YSLEER. This CDR3 is 15 amino acids long. V lost 1 base and J 3 bases, leaving 13 bases between the germline ends. The CDR3 loop reads CASSQAPTHYYEQYF. CDR3 bases: TGCGCCAGCAGCCAAGCTCCTACACACTACTACGAGCAGTACTTC.

Written as DNA, the CDR3 is TGTGCCAGCAGAAGGGTAATCAATCAGCCCCAGCATTTT. This sequence encodes CASRRVINQPQHF. The chain couples TRBV6-5 to TRBJ1-5; D unclear. This CDR3 region has 13 residues. The V gene lost 6 bases and the J gene lost 3 bases, with 9 bases spanning the gap. Per germline, CDR1 MNHEY and CDR2 SVGAGI.

This sequence joins TRBV25-1 and TRBJ2-5; D possibly corresponds to TRBD1 (5 bases). Per germline, CDR1 MGHDK and CDR2 SYGVNS. The CDR3 extends over 17 amino acids. Deletions cut 1 base from V and 4 bases from J, with 19 bases between. CDR3 amino acids: CASSEFSLPGFVETQYF. CDR3 sequence (DNA): TGTGCCAGCAGTGAATTTAGCCTTCCAGGGTTTGTAGAGACCCAGTACTTC.

This rearrangement joins TRBV15 to TRBJ2-1, with 7 bases fitting TRBD2. V dropped 0 bases and J dropped 7; count of bases not matched to a gene: 9. Germline lookup yields CDR1 LNHNV and CDR2 YYDKDF (reference sequence). The CDR3 length is 16 residues. This CDR3 is CATSRDLGEGRNEQFF. The CDR3 region has the DNA TGTGCCACCAGCAGAGATCTGGGGGAGGGCCGTAATGAGCAGTTCTTC.

The chain is built from TRBV3-1 (or the pseudogene TRBV3-2) and TRBJ2-3; the D gene is possibly TRBD2 (6 bases). The CDR3 contains 14 residues. CDR1 and CDR2 from the germline V gene are LGHDT and YNNKEL (reference sequence). With 1 base removed from V and 5 bases from J, the gap between germline ends came to 10 bases. CDR3 loop: CASSQAGRRDTQYF. CDR3 coding DNA: TGTGCCAGCAGCCAAGCCGGGAGAAGAGATACGCAGTATTTT.

The chain joins TRBV25-1 to TRBJ1-1, with no clear D. Trimming removed 2 bases at V and 1 base at J, with 2 bases between. Germline CDR1 reads MGHDK; CDR2 reads SYGVNS. This CDR3 region has 12 residues. The CDR3 sequence is CASSEENTEAFF. The CDR3, as DNA: TGTGCCAGCAGTGAAGAGAACACTGAAGCTTTCTTT.

This clone was found a few times. CDR3 sequence: CASSVSWKRTNTGELFF. The DNA for the CDR3 is TGTGCCAGCAGCGTAAGTTGGAAGCGGACGAACACCGGGGAGCTGTTTTTT. The gene calls are TRBV9 and TRBJ2-2; the D gene is possibly TRBD2 (5 bases). The CDR3 sequence is 17 residues long. Looked up from germline, CDR1 is SGDLS and CDR2 is YYNGEE. Trimming shortened V by 1 base and J by 0 bases, and 13 bases separated the two germline ends.

The rearrangement uses TRBV5-5 and TRBJ1-5; D is ambiguous. Trimming shortened V by 0 bases and J by 6 bases, and 13 bases separated the two germline ends. Germline V gives CDR1 SGHKS, CDR2 YYEKEE (reference sequence). The CDR3 sequence is 15 residues long. The CDR3 nucleotides read TGTGCCAGCAGCTTGGTACTTACGGAGTCTCAGCCCCAGCATTTT. It is translated as CASSLVLTESQPQHF.

The rearrangement joins TRBV19 to TRBJ1-1, with D perhaps TRBD1 (5 bases). The CDR3 totals 14 residues. The V end lost 5 bases, the J end lost 3 bases, and 13 bases lay between the germline ends. The germline V gene encodes CDR1 LNHDA and CDR2 SQIVND (reference sequence). The CDR3 loop is CASSPGTAYTEAFF. As DNA, the CDR3 is TGTGCCAGTAGTCCCGGGACGGCATACACTGAAGCTTTCTTT. Drawing the rest from reference TRBV19 and TRBJ1-1, the complete variable domain is DGGITQSPKYLFRKEGQNVTLSCEQNLNHDAMYWYRQDPGQGLRLIYYSQIVNDFQKGDIAEGYSVSREKKESFPLTVTSAQKNPTAFYLCASSPGTAYTEAFFGQGTRLTVV.

This chain links TRBV7-9 with TRBJ1-6; D remains unclear. This CDR3 has 14 residues. Per the germline V gene, CDR1 is SEHNR and CDR2 is FQNEAQ (reference sequence). Trimming pared 0 bases from V and 8 bases from J, leaving 8 bases between. DNA for the CDR3: TGTGCCAGCAGCTTAGCAGGAGGCGATTCACCCCTCCACTTT. This translates into CASSLAGGDSPLHF.

V gene TRBV6-6 combines with J gene TRBJ2-1; 14 bases are a match to TRBD2. The CDR3 runs to 14 residues. The V segment lost 6 bases and the J segment 5 bases; nucleotides outside the gene matches: 0. CDR1 is MNHNY, CDR2 SVGAGI, per germline (reference sequence). The CDR3 DNA is TGTGCCAGCAGGACTAGCGGGAGGGACAATGAGCAGTTCTTC. Translated: CASRTSGRDNEQFF.

V is TRBV7-3 and J is TRBJ2-7; possible D gene TRBD2, 6 bases. The germline V gene has CDR1 SGHTA and CDR2 FQGTGA. The germline V and J ends were trimmed by 6 bases and 3 bases, with 18 bases remaining between them. The CDR3 contains 15 residues. CDR3 residues: CASSPWPGGDYEQYF. The CDR3 nucleotides read TGTGCCAGCAGTCCCTGGCCCGGGGGAGACTACGAGCAGTACTTC. Complete variable domain (other parts from reference TRBV7-3 and TRBJ2-7): GAGVSQTPSNKVTEKGKYVELRCDPISGHTALYWYRQSLGQGPEFLIYFQGTGAADDSGLPNDRFFAVRPEGSVSTLKIQRTERGDSAVYLCASSPWPGGDYEQYFGPGTRLTVT.

The chain combines TRBV27 with TRBJ1-6; TRBD1 agrees at 7 bases. CDR1 MNHEY and CDR2 SMNVEV come from the germline V gene (reference sequence). This CDR3 contains 13 residues. With V trimmed by 5 bases and J by 8 bases, 3 bases remained unmatched. CDR3 sequence: CASSGTAYSPLHF. The DNA of the CDR3 is TGTGCCAGCAGTGGGACAGCTTATTCACCCCTCCACTTT.

There are a few counts of this clone. The chain joins TRBV5-6 to TRBJ2-2; either TRBD1 or TRBD2 may fit D (5 bases each). This CDR3 has 15 amino acids. CDR1 is SGHDT, CDR2 YYEEEE, per germline. Deletions cut 0 bases from V and 3 bases from J, with 9 bases between. The CDR3 reads CASSLELGHTGELFF. Here the CDR3 DNA reads TGTGCCAGCAGCTTGGAATTGGGACACACCGGGGAGCTGTTTTTT.

This clone has only one observation. The rearrangement uses TRBV6-2 or TRBV6-3 and TRBJ2-6; 14 bases fit TRBD2. Losses at the gene ends were 4 bases for V and 0 bases for J; bases not matched to a gene: 8. The length of the CDR3 is 20 residues. The germline gives CDR1 MNHEY, CDR2 SVGEGT. DNA for the CDR3: TGTGCCAGCAGTTCCCTGGGACTAGCGGGGGCTTTCTCTGGGGCCAACGTCCTGACTTTC. Translated, it gives CASSSLGLAGAFSGANVLTF.

CDR3 coding DNA: TGTGCCATCAGTGAGGGACTAGCGACGAACACCGGGGAGCTGTTTTTT. Its protein product is CAISEGLATNTGELFF. The rearrangement joins TRBV10-3 to TRBJ2-2; 9 bases are shared with TRBD2. The CDR3 has 16 residues. The germline V gene encodes CDR1 ENHRY and CDR2 SYGVKD. Losses at the gene ends were 2 bases for V and 0 bases for J; bases not matched to a gene: 1.

This clone has just a few counts. The CDR3 spells CASSVWRDSPLHF. Here the CDR3 DNA reads TGTGCCAGCAGCGTATGGCGGGATTCACCCCTCCACTTT. The chain has TRBV9 and TRBJ1-6; D not certain. The germline gives CDR1 SGDLS, CDR2 YYNGEE. The CDR3 consists of 13 residues. Between the trimmed V and J ends, which lost 1 base and 8 bases, there was a span of 7 bases. The full variable domain, its missing parts supplied by reference TRBV9 and TRBJ1-6, is DSGVTQTPKHLITATGQRVTLRCSPRSGDLSVYWYQQSLDQGLQFLIQYYNGEERAKGNILERFSAQQFPDLHSELNLSSLELGDSALYFCASSVWRDSPLHFGNGTRLTVT.

The chain couples TRBV27 to TRBJ2-3; TRBD1 aligns across 11 bases. The CDR3 contains 15 residues. Per germline, CDR1 MNHEY and CDR2 SMNVEV (reference sequence). With V trimmed by 6 bases and J by 3 bases, 5 bases remained unmatched. The CDR3 protein is CASRGGTGGTDTQYF. CDR3 nucleotide sequence: TGTGCCAGCAGGGGTGGGACAGGGGGGACAGATACGCAGTATTTT.

The V gene is TRBV6-5, the J gene TRBJ2-5, with TRBD2 matching over 9 bases. Germline V lookup: CDR1 MNHEY, CDR2 SVGAGI. This CDR3 has 15 residues. J lost 5 bases, V lost 3 bases, and 7 bases had no gene match. The CDR3 DNA sequence: TGTGCCAGCAGTTATCGCGCGGGAGGGCCGGAGACCCAGTACTTC. This codes for CASSYRAGGPETQYF.

This clone was observed a few times. This rearrangement joins TRBV7-2 to TRBJ1-6, with a weak D call TRBD1 (5 bases). The CDR3 totals 15 residues. Trimming pared 1 base from V and 14 bases from J, leaving 18 bases between. CDR1 and CDR2 from the germline V gene are SGHTA and FQGNSA. In DNA, the CDR3 is TGTGCCAGCAGCTTAGGGTCACAGGTCTATAACACCCTCCACTTT. Translated: CASSLGSQVYNTLHF.

This clone was counted a few times. This chain connects TRBV4-1 to TRBJ2-7; unclear D gene. The CDR3 consists of 16 residues. Trimming shortened V by 1 base and J by 4 bases, and 17 bases separated the two germline ends. Germline V gene lookup returns CDR1 MGHRA and CDR2 YSYEKL. The CDR3 region is CASSQVSGRDSYEQYF. The CDR3 DNA reads as TGCGCCAGCAGCCAAGTATCCGGACGCGATAGTTACGAGCAGTACTTC.

J is TRBJ1-3 and V is TRBV6-1; no firm D call. The V gene's germline CDR1 is MNHNS and CDR2 SASEGT. The CDR3 contains 17 residues. Deletions cut 1 base from V and 2 bases from J, with 15 bases between. CDR3 in DNA: TGTGCCAGCAGTGAAGTAGGACGGGTCCTAACTGGAAACACCATATATTTT. Translating gives CASSEVGRVLTGNTIYF.